This T cell receptor (beta chain) is drawn from a study of high-grade serous ovarian cancer treatment subgroups. Study-level points and caveats: Without spatial data, bulk sequencing limits insight into HGSC tumor diversity. Only CDR3 was analyzed; CDR1 and CDR2 were not.

CDR1 and CDR2 from the germline V gene are MNHEY and SMNVEV (reference sequence). The CDR3 extends over 15 amino acids. V was trimmed by 4 bases and J by 5 bases, leaving 14 bases between them. About this clone: The target antigen is unknown.

Tumor tissue was taken before any definitive surgery or chemotherapy was given. Produced via immunoSEQ multiplex PCR; TCRdb's table is partial and in-frame only. The profile shows around 2,100 clones, about 79% of them singletons. The V and J genes are TRBV27 and TRBJ1-4, with TRBD1 as a possible D gene (6 bases). The specimen sequenced was tumor tissue. This clonotype was sampled from a human donor with high-grade serous ovarian cancer. CDR3 in amino acids: CASSSLYGQNEKLFF. CDR3 sequence (DNA): TGTGCCAGCAGTTCCCTATATGGACAGAATGAAAAACTGTTTTTT.